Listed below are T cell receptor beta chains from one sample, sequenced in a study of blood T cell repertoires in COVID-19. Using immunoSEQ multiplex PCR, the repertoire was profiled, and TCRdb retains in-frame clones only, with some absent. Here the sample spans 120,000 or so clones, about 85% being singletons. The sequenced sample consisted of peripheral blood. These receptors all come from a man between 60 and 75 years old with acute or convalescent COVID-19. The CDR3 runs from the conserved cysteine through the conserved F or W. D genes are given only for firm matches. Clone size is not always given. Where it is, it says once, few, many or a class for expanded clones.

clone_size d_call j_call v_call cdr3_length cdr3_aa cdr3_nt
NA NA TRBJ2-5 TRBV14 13 CASSLPGQETQYF TGTGCCAGCAGCCTACCCGGCCAAGAGACCCAGTACTTC
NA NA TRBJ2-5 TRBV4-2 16 CASSPLGVAEQETQYF TGTGCCAGCAGCCCCCTTGGGGTAGCGGAACAAGAGACCCAGTACTTC
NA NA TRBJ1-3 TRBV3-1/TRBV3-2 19 CASSPFQQAGFTSGNTIYF TGTGCCAGCAGTCCTTTTCAACAGGCCGGGTTCACCTCTGGAAACACCATATATTTT
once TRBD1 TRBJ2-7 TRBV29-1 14 CSVEQGDQGREQYF TGCAGCGTTGAGCAGGGGGACCAGGGGCGCGAGCAGTACTTC
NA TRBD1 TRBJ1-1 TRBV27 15 CASSPYRQGITEAFF TGTGCCAGCAGTCCGTATCGACAGGGAATCACTGAAGCTTTCTTT
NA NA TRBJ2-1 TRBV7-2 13 CASSLGRGGEQFF TGTGCCAGCAGCTTAGGAAGGGGCGGTGAGCAGTTCTTC
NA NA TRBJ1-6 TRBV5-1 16 CASSMGGWGDFSPLHF TGCGCCAGCAGCATGGGGGGCTGGGGGGACTTTTCACCCCTCCACTTT
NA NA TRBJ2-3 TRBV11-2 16 CASSPDLGGATDTQYF TGTGCCAGCAGCCCCGATCTAGGGGGGGCCACAGATACGCAGTATTTT
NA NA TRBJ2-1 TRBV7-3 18 CASSASSGSQSSYNEQFF TGTGCCAGCAGCGCCTCCTCGGGAAGCCAGAGCTCCTACAATGAGCAGTTCTTC
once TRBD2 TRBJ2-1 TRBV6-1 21 CASSEALGLSSGSHPYNEQFF TGTGCCAGCAGTGAAGCGTTGGGGTTGTCTAGCGGGAGCCACCCCTACAATGAGCAGTTCTTC
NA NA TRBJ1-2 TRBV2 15 CASSVVDRVSYGYTF TGTGCCAGCAGTGTCGTAGACCGGGTCAGCTATGGCTACACCTTC
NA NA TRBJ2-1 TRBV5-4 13 CASATSLGNEQFF TGTGCCAGCGCGACTAGTTTAGGGAATGAGCAGTTCTTC
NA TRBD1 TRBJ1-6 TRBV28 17 CASSPRGQGDYNSPLHF TGTGCCAGCAGTCCCCGGGGACAGGGTGACTATAATTCACCCCTCCACTTT
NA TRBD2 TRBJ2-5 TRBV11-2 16 CASSLESGRAQETQYF TGTGCCAGCAGCTTAGAGAGCGGGAGGGCCCAGGAGACCCAGTACTTC
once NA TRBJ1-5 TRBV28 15 CASSYTGRAVQPQHF TGTGCCAGCAGCTATACCGGCAGGGCCGTTCAGCCCCAGCATTTT
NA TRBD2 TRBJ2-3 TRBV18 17 CASSPYPLAGSTDTQYF TGTGCCAGCTCACCATACCCACTAGCGGGTAGCACAGATACGCAGTATTTT
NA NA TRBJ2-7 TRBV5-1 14 CASSLVSLRDEQYF TGCGCCAGCAGCTTGGTAAGCTTAAGAGACGAGCAGTACTTC
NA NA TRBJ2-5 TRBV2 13 CASTLEGGETQYF TGTGCCAGCACCCTGGAGGGAGGAGAGACCCAGTACTTC
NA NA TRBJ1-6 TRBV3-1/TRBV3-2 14 CASSQVSYNSPLHF TGTGCCAGCAGCCAAGTATCCTATAATTCACCCCTCCACTTT
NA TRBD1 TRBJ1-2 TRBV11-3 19 CASSLGISALRGLSYGYTF TGTGCCAGCAGCTTAGGAATCTCCGCCCTCAGGGGGCTTAGCTATGGCTACACCTTC
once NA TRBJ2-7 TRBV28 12 CASSQSGYEQYF TGTGCCAGCAGCCAAAGCGGTTACGAGCAGTACTTC
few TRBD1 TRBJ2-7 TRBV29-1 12 CSVTGEYYEQYF TGCAGCGTCACAGGGGAGTACTACGAGCAGTACTTC
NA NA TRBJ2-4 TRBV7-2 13 CASSLLAKNIQYF TGTGCCAGCAGCTTACTAGCCAAAAACATTCAGTACTTC
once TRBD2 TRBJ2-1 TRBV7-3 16 CASSNRGTSGRNEQFF TGTGCCAGCAGCAACCGTGGGACTAGCGGGAGAAATGAGCAGTTCTTC
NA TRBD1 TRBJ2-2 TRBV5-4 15 CASEPGQGNTGELFF TGTGCCAGCGAGCCGGGACAGGGGAACACCGGGGAGCTGTTTTTT
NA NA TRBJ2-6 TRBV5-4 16 CASTTGGGVGANVLTF TGTGCCAGCACTACAGGAGGGGGCGTTGGGGCCAACGTCCTGACTTTC
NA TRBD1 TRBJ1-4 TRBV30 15 CAWNLEGAYNEKLFF TGTGCCTGGAATCTGGAGGGGGCCTATAATGAAAAACTGTTTTTT
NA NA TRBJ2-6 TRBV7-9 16 CASRLLYGSGANVLTF TGTGCCAGCAGACTTCTTTATGGCTCTGGGGCCAACGTCCTGACTTTC
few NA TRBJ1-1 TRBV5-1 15 CASSLSRFMNTEAFF TGCGCCAGCAGCTTGAGTAGATTCATGAACACTGAAGCTTTCTTT
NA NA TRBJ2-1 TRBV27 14 CASSNRDWYNEQFF TGTGCCAGCAGTAATCGGGACTGGTACAATGAGCAGTTCTTC
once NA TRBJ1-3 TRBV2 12 CASRASGNTIYF TGTGCCAGCAGAGCTTCTGGAAACACCATATATTTT
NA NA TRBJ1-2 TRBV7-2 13 CASSTAGTFGYTF TGTGCCAGCAGCACAGCTGGAACTTTTGGCTACACCTTC
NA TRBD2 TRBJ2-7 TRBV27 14 CASRGLAGGHEQYF TGTGCCAGCAGAGGACTAGCGGGAGGCCACGAGCAGTACTTC
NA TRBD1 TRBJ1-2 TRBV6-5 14 CASSQTDRARGYTF TGTGCCAGCAGTCAAACGGACAGGGCCCGTGGCTACACCTTC
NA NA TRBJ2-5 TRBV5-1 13 CASSLGLLETQYF TGCGCCAGCAGCTTGGGGCTTCTGGAGACCCAGTACTTC
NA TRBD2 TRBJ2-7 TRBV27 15 CASGGLAGRSYEQYF TGTGCCAGCGGGGGCCTAGCGGGCCGCTCCTACGAGCAGTACTTC
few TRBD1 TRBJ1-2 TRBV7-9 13 CASSPQGGYGYTF TGTGCCAGCAGCCCACAGGGGGGCTATGGCTACACCTTC
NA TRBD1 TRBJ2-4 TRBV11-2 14 CASSSGQEFDIQYF TGTGCCAGCAGCTCGGGACAGGAATTCGACATTCAGTACTTC
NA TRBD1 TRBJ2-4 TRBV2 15 CASNPDRLSKNIQYF TGTGCCAGCAATCCGGACAGGTTAAGCAAAAACATTCAGTACTTC
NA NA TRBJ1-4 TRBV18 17 CASSPGLQGATNEKLFF TGTGCCAGCTCACCTGGCCTGCAAGGGGCCACTAATGAAAAACTGTTTTTT
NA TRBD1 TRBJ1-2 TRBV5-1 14 CASSWTGNGYGYTF TGCGCCAGCAGCTGGACAGGGAATGGCTATGGCTACACCTTC
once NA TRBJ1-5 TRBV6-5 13 CASKGGNNQPQHF TGTGCCAGCAAAGGAGGGAACAATCAGCCCCAGCATTTT
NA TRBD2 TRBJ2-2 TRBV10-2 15 CASRSSGVNTGELFF TGCGCCAGCAGATCTAGCGGGGTGAACACCGGGGAGCTGTTTTTT
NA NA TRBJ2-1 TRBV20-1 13 CSASSDFYNEQFF TGCAGTGCTAGTAGCGACTTCTACAATGAGCAGTTCTTC
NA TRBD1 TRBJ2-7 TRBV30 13 CAWSPRTGDEQYF TGTGCCTGGAGTCCGAGGACAGGGGACGAGCAGTACTTC
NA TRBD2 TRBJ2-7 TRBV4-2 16 CASSQEISGSPYEQYF TGTGCCAGCAGCCAAGAGATTAGCGGGAGTCCCTACGAGCAGTACTTC